What follows are 19 T cell receptor beta chains derived from one specimen sequenced in a study of spatial heterogeneity in lung cancer. Study-wide findings and caveats: Mutation counts in tumors were tracked by counts of expanded intratumoral alpha and beta TCRs.

Time point indicated: sample taken at primary tumor resection. MiXCR, run by TCRdb on the 5' RACE reads, gives a single entry per CDR3 protein. The sample includes approximately 7,000 distinct CDR3 sequences, about 3.4% of them seen just once. For these TCRs, the target antigens are not known. The input for sequencing was lung tumor tissue, taken at surgery. These receptors all stem from a male donor with early-stage non-small cell lung cancer.

This clonotype ranks as large (0.1 to 1%). This chain joins TRBV20-1 and TRBJ2-3; TRBD2 agrees at 8 bases. Unmatched junction bases numbered 19, after V lost 3 bases and J lost 5 bases. The CDR3 is 18 amino acids. Germline V lookup: CDR1 DFQATT, CDR2 SNEGSKA (reference sequence). This CDR3 is CSARAYPSGLTKRDTQYF. CDR3 nucleotides: TGCAGTGCTAGGGCGTACCCTAGCGGGTTAACGAAGCGAGATACGCAGTATTTT.

This clonotype is medium-sized. DNA of the CDR3: TGTGCCAGCACCCCCGGGACAGGGGGCGGCACTGAAGCTTTCTTT. Its translation: CASTPGTGGGTEAFF. This rearrangement joins TRBV2 to TRBJ1-1; 12 bases line up with TRBD1. CDR1 SNHLY and CDR2 FYNNEI come from the germline V gene. CDR3 size: 15 residues. Unmatched junction bases numbered 7, after V lost 7 bases and J lost 4 bases.

The sample holds many counts of this clonotype. This sequence joins TRBV7-2 and TRBJ2-5; D call uncertain. Per the germline V gene, CDR1 is SGHTA and CDR2 is FQGNSA. This CDR3 comprises 14 residues. Between the trimmed V and J ends, which lost 7 bases and 2 bases, there was a span of 14 bases. In DNA form, the CDR3 reads TGTGCCAGCACCACCCGGTTGAATCAAGAGACCCAGTACTTC. This codes for CASTTRLNQETQYF.

This clonotype was seen a handful of times. This chain connects TRBV30 to TRBJ2-7, with 8 bases matching TRBD1. The CDR3 has 16 residues. Germline assignment: CDR1 GTSNPN and CDR2 SVGIG (reference sequence). The V and J ends lost 2 bases and 3 bases, in that order; junction bases with no gene match: 12. The CDR3 here is CAWSLGAGGAFYEQYF. CDR3 DNA: TGTGCCTGGAGTCTGGGTGCAGGGGGCGCGTTCTACGAGCAGTACTTC.

This clonotype is labeled as large. This chain links TRBV3-1 with TRBJ2-6, with D hard to call. The ends were cut back, 1 base at V and 0 bases at J, with 10 bases in the middle. The V gene's germline CDR1 is LGHDT and CDR2 YNNKEL (reference sequence). The CDR3 sequence is 17 residues long. CDR3 coding DNA: TGTGCCAGCAGCCAAGTCCCAGGCTTCTCTGGGGCCAACGTCCTGACTTTC. Encoded protein: CASSQVPGFSGANVLTF.

This clonotype showed up many times. V is TRBV20-1 and J is TRBJ2-7, with 10 bases matching TRBD2. CDR1 and CDR2 (germline): DFQATT, SNEGSKA (reference sequence). The CDR3 is 14 residues long. Trimming removed 0 bases from V and 6 bases from J; junction bases left unmatched: 5. The CDR3 DNA is TGCAGTGCTAGAGATCGGATAGCGGGGGGCGAGCAGTACTTC. Protein: CSARDRIAGGEQYF.

This clonotype was counted at least ten times. V and J are TRBV7-2 and TRBJ1-1, with a tentative D call TRBD1 (6 bases). V lost 5 bases, J lost 3 bases, and 16 bases lay in between. Germline CDR1 and CDR2: SGHTA and FQGNSA. This CDR3 region has 15 residues. CDR3 loop: CASSPQGTLYTEAFF. As DNA, the CDR3 is TGTGCCAGCAGCCCCCAGGGGACGTTGTACACTGAAGCTTTCTTT.

This clonotype showed up many times. This chain links TRBV19 with TRBJ1-5; TRBD1 matches at 12 bases. CDR1 LNHDA and CDR2 SQIVND come from the germline V gene (reference sequence). The CDR3 spans 17 residues. After removal of 5 bases from V and 0 bases from J, the junction contained 5 bases not matched to a gene. CDR3 loop: CASSSGTGGLSNQPQHF. DNA for the CDR3: TGTGCCAGTAGTTCCGGGACAGGGGGCCTTAGCAATCAGCCCCAGCATTTT. Full variable domain (missing parts from reference TRBV19 and TRBJ1-5): DGGITQSPKYLFRKEGQNVTLSCEQNLNHDAMYWYRQDPGQGLRLIYYSQIVNDFQKGDIAEGYSVSREKKESFPLTVTSAQKNPTAFYLCASSSGTGGLSNQPQHFGDGTRLSIL.

This clonotype was seen many times. The chain has TRBV15 and TRBJ2-5, with 10 bases fitting TRBD1. With V trimmed by 8 bases and J by 1 base, 1 base remained unmatched. Germline CDR1 and CDR2: LNHNV and YYDKDF (reference sequence). There are 13 residues in the CDR3. DNA for the CDR3: TGTGCCACCGGGACAGGGGTCCAAGAGACCCAGTACTTC. Translated, it gives CATGTGVQETQYF.

V and J are TRBV29-1 and TRBJ2-3, with D maybe TRBD1 (5 bases). Germline V CDR1 and CDR2: SQVTM, ANQGSEA. Trimming removed 0 bases at V and 2 bases at J, with 12 bases between. The CDR3 is 15 amino acids. The CDR3 here is CSVEDGARYTDTQYF. CDR3 coding DNA: TGCAGCGTTGAAGATGGGGCCAGGTACACAGATACGCAGTATTTT.

In this sample, this clonotype is medium-sized. In DNA, the CDR3 is TGTGCCAGCAGCCCCTGGGACAGGGGAACTGAAGCTTTCTTT. This translates into CASSPWDRGTEAFF. The V and J genes are TRBV7-2 and TRBJ1-1, with 10 bases identical to TRBD1. CDR1 and CDR2 from the germline V gene are SGHTA and FQGNSA. The junction had 5 bases not matched to a gene; V was cut back by 5 bases and J by 5 bases. CDR3 length: 14 residues.

This clonotype was recorded many times. The rearrangement joins TRBV29-1 to TRBJ2-3; 7 bases fit TRBD1. From germline, CDR1 is SQVTM and CDR2 ANQGSEA. The trim removed 6 bases at V and 3 bases at J, leaving 12 bases unmatched. The CDR3 loop spans 15 amino acids. In DNA, the CDR3 is TGCAGCGTCCCCGATAAGGGGGCGCGTACAGATACGCAGTATTTT. Its translation is CSVPDKGARTDTQYF.

In its sample, this clonotype ranks as medium-sized. The chain recombines TRBV11-2 with TRBJ2-2; 11 bases map to TRBD2. V lost 4 bases, J lost 4 bases, and 2 bases stayed unmatched. Germline V lookup: CDR1 SGHAT, CDR2 FQNNGV. The CDR3 length is 15 residues. This CDR3 reads CASSSGTSGTGELFF. CDR3 in DNA: TGTGCCAGCAGCTCCGGGACTAGCGGCACCGGGGAGCTGTTTTTT.

Many counts were recorded for this clonotype. J is TRBJ1-2 and V is TRBV12-3 or TRBV12-4, with D unclear. The CDR3 covers 13 residues. V lost 6 bases to trimming and J lost 7 bases, with 15 bases between them. Here the CDR3 reads CASSLRAASGYTF. The CDR3 DNA is TGTGCCAGCAGCCTAAGGGCTGCTTCTGGCTACACCTTC.

This clonotype occurred many times. The CDR3 protein is CASSAAGDTGELFF. CDR3 bases: TGTGCCAGCAGTGCCGCGGGGGACACCGGGGAGCTGTTTTTT. The chain joins TRBV6-1 to TRBJ2-2; 7 bases agree with TRBD2. The V gene end was trimmed by 4 bases and the J gene end by 3 bases; junction bases not matched to a gene: 2. This CDR3 has 14 amino acids. Per the germline V gene, CDR1 is MNHNS and CDR2 is SASEGT.

Many counts were recorded for this clonotype. This chain uses TRBV29-1 with TRBJ2-5; no clear D gene. CDR3 length: 10 residues. V lost 5 bases and J 2 bases, leaving 3 bases between the germline ends. CDR1 and CDR2 (germline): SQVTM, ANQGSEA. The CDR3 sequence is CSVKQETQYF. CDR3 nucleotides: TGCAGCGTTAAACAAGAGACCCAGTACTTC. The full variable domain, in which reference TRBV29-1 and TRBJ2-5 provide the parts outside the CDR3, is SAVISQKPSRDICQRGTSLTIQCQVDSQVTMMFWYRQQPGQSLTLIATANQGSEATYESGFVIDKFPISRPNLTFSTLTVSNMSPEDSSIYLCSVKQETQYFGPGTRLLVL.

This clonotype was seen many times. The chain carries TRBV12-5 and TRBJ1-1, with D perhaps matching TRBD1 (6 bases). Per germline, CDR1 LGHNT and CDR2 FRNRAP. Trimming cost V 2 bases and J 5 bases, with 12 bases left between them. This CDR3 is built from 14 residues. This CDR3 reads CASGLRDGTTEAFF. DNA for the CDR3: TGTGCTAGTGGTTTGAGGGACGGGACAACTGAAGCTTTCTTT.

The sample holds many counts of this clonotype. V is TRBV3-1 and J is TRBJ2-4; 7 nucleotides line up with TRBD2. Germline CDR1 and CDR2: LGHDT and YNNKEL (reference sequence). CDR3 length: 14 residues. V lost 1 base and J lost 8; bases outside the gene matches: 5. In DNA, the CDR3 is TGTGCCAGCAGCCAAGTGGAGGGAGGGGACATTCAGTACTTC. Encoded protein: CASSQVEGGDIQYF.

CDR3 amino acids: CASSLRLAGGRDGELFF. The CDR3 DNA is TGTGCCAGCAGCCTCCGACTAGCGGGGGGGAGGGACGGGGAGCTGTTTTTT. V usage is TRBV6-5 and J usage is TRBJ2-2, with TRBD2 matching over 14 bases. Germline V gene data show CDR1 as MNHEY and CDR2 as SVGAGI. This CDR3 is built from 17 residues. Unmatched junction bases numbered 10, after V lost 6 bases and J lost 7 bases.